One and the same sample provided the 17 T cell receptor beta chains below, sequenced in a study of blood T cell repertoires in COVID-19. Produced via immunoSEQ multiplex PCR; TCRdb's table is partial and in-frame only. The sample lists some 94,000 clones, roughly 89% seen once, with about a sixth in the top ten. Material: peripheral blood. These receptors were taken from an older woman with COVID-19, enrolled during active disease.

This clone is a singleton in its sample. The chain combines TRBV2 with TRBJ1-1, with TRBD1 identical over 9 bases. V was clipped by 0 bases and J by 5 bases; unmatched bases: 10. Germline V gene lookup returns CDR1 SNHLY and CDR2 FYNNEI. The CDR3 runs to 17 residues. Here the CDR3 reads CASSEALRTGAGTEAFF. CDR3 DNA: TGTGCCAGCAGTGAAGCGCTAAGGACAGGGGCAGGGACTGAAGCTTTCTTT.

The rearrangement uses TRBV19 and TRBJ1-1; tentative D call: TRBD1 (5 bases). V gave up 6 bases and J gave up 6 bases, with 23 bases separating them. The CDR3 totals 16 residues. CDR1 and CDR2 (germline): LNHDA, SQIVND (reference sequence). CDR3 DNA sequence: TGTGCCAGTAGCCCTTTGGGGCTAATTAGGGTACCTGAAGCTTTCTTT. It translates to CASSPLGLIRVPEAFF.

The rearrangement joins TRBV24-1 to TRBJ2-7; 10 bases agree with TRBD1. The CDR3 contains 15 residues. V dropped 3 bases and J dropped 8; count of bases not matched to a gene: 9. Per germline, CDR1 KGHDR and CDR2 SFDVKD. CDR3 nucleotides: TGTGCCACCAGTGATCCGTCCCGGGACAGGGGCCAGCAGTACTTC. Translated: CATSDPSRDRGQQYF.

The CDR3 nucleotides are TGTGCCAGCGGACGCTGGACTGGAGGAAACACCATATATTTT. It is translated as CASGRWTGGNTIYF. The V gene is TRBV21-1, the J gene TRBJ1-3. TRBV21-1 is assigned pseudogene status. The CDR3 totals 14 residues.

The chain has TRBV30 and TRBJ1-2; TRBD1 matches at 7 bases. V was clipped by 8 bases and J by 3 bases; unmatched bases: 0. The CDR3 is made up of 10 amino acids. Germline CDR1 is GTSNPN and CDR2 is SVGIG (reference sequence). CDR3 nucleotides: TGTGCCCAGGGGGACTATGGCTACACCTTC. Its protein product is CAQGDYGYTF.

The chain has TRBV6-5 and TRBJ2-7; 9 nucleotides agree with TRBD1. The length of the CDR3 is 13 residues. CDR1 and CDR2 (germline): MNHEY, SVGAGI. Trimming removed 6 bases from V and 7 bases from J; junction bases left unmatched: 7. Here the CDR3 reads CASRGQGVGEQYF. The DNA of the CDR3 is TGTGCCAGCAGGGGACAGGGTGTAGGGGAGCAGTACTTC.

The V gene is TRBV7-2, the J gene TRBJ2-5; D gene uncertain. CDR1 SGHTA and CDR2 FQGNSA come from the germline V gene. The CDR3 is made up of 12 amino acids. Trimming took 6 bases from V and 7 from J, leaving 12 bases between them. CDR3 amino acids: CASSTSPGTQYF. CDR3 in DNA: TGTGCCAGCAGTACGAGCCCCGGGACCCAGTACTTC.

The gene calls are TRBV6-5 and TRBJ1-5, with a weak D call TRBD1 (6 bases). The CDR3 spans 13 residues. Trimming cost V 8 bases and J 7 bases, with 15 bases left between them. Germline CDR1 reads MNHEY; CDR2 reads SVGAGI. The CDR3 protein is CASGKTGYQPQHF. The CDR3 bases are TGTGCCAGCGGTAAAACAGGGTACCAGCCCCAGCATTTT.

This clone was counted a single time. J is TRBJ2-1 and V is TRBV12-5; possibly TRBD1 for D (6 bases). V lost 3 bases to trimming and J lost 12 bases, with 21 bases between them. In germline, CDR1 is LGHNT, CDR2 FRNRAP. The CDR3 extends over 15 amino acids. The CDR3 protein is CASGFGTLPSPRQFF. In DNA form, the CDR3 reads TGTGCTAGTGGTTTCGGGACACTCCCGTCTCCTAGGCAGTTCTTC.

The chain couples TRBV4-2 to TRBJ1-1; no firm D call. V was cut by 1 base and J by 4 bases, with 13 bases left in between. The CDR3 contains 15 residues. The germline V gene encodes CDR1 LGHNA and CDR2 YNFKEQ. The CDR3 loop reads CASSQGGGRATEAFF. CDR3 DNA: TGTGCCAGCAGCCAAGGAGGTGGGAGGGCCACTGAAGCTTTCTTT.

The chain combines TRBV25-1 with TRBJ2-1, with 7 bases matching TRBD1. V lost 1 base and J lost 3; bases outside the gene matches: 9. Germline V gene sequence: CDR1 MGHDK, CDR2 SYGVNS. This CDR3 region has 17 residues. CDR3 nucleotides: TGTGCCAGCAGTGAATCCTCCTCGACAGGGAACTACAATGAGCAGTTCTTC. Translating it yields CASSESSSTGNYNEQFF.

The chain carries TRBV2 and TRBJ2-2; TRBD2 aligns across 7 bases. The CDR3 covers 15 residues. Germline CDR1 reads SNHLY; CDR2 reads FYNNEI. V lost 3 bases to trimming and J lost 5 bases; unmatched junction nucleotides: 6. Here the CDR3 reads CASSEVGGGTGELFF. The CDR3 DNA reads TGTGCCAGCAGTGAGGTGGGCGGGGGTACCGGGGAGCTGTTTTTT. Supplemented by reference TRBV2 and TRBJ2-2, the full variable domain reads EPEVTQTPSHQVTQMGQEVILRCVPISNHLYFYWYRQILGQKVEFLVSFYNNEISEKSEIFDDQFSVERPDGSNFTLKIRSTKLEDSAMYFCASSEVGGGTGELFFGEGSRLTVL.

This clone has only one observation. The rearrangement links TRBV15 to TRBJ2-1, with D possibly matching TRBD1 (5 bases). CDR3 length: 14 residues. Germline assignment: CDR1 LNHNV and CDR2 YYDKDF (reference sequence). The ends were cut back, 8 bases at V and 0 bases at J, with 11 bases in the middle. The CDR3 protein is CATRFGASYNEQFF. The CDR3 nucleotides read TGTGCCACCCGGTTTGGGGCCTCCTACAATGAGCAGTTCTTC. Variable domain in full (rest from reference TRBV15 and TRBJ2-1): DAMVIQNPRYQVTQFGKPVTLSCSQTLNHNVMYWYQQKSSQAPKLLFHYYDKDFNNEADTPDNFQSRRPNTSFCFLDIRSPGLGDTAMYLCATRFGASYNEQFFGPGTRLTVL.

The chain uses TRBV28 and TRBJ1-2, with D possibly TRBD1 on 5 matching bases. There are 13 residues in the CDR3. CDR1 MDHEN and CDR2 SYDVKM come from the germline V gene. Deletions cut 4 bases from V and 5 bases from J, with 11 bases between. In DNA form, the CDR3 reads TGTGCCAGCAGTTCTTCAGGGTTGTATGGCTACACCTTC. Translation gives CASSSSGLYGYTF.

The chain carries TRBV12-5 and TRBJ2-7; 8 nucleotides align to TRBD1. This CDR3 region has 19 residues. V was pared by 4 bases and J by 5 bases, with 22 bases of the junction left unmatched. Germline CDR1 reads LGHNT; CDR2 reads FRNRAP. In DNA, the CDR3 is TGTGCTAGTGGTTCCACCCTCCCGGACAGGGTGTATTTTCCTGACGAGCAGTACTTC. Protein: CASGSTLPDRVYFPDEQYF.

This sequence joins TRBV5-1 and TRBJ2-7; 8 bases are a match to TRBD1. The CDR3 is 16 residues long. Germline assignment: CDR1 SGHRS and CDR2 YFSETQ. V trimming: 1 base; J trimming: 6 bases; junction bases outside the gene matches: 12. The CDR3 DNA is TGCGCCAGCAGCTTGTCAACGGGACAGGCACCCCGCGAGCAGTACTTC. Translation: CASSLSTGQAPREQYF.

This clone was seen once. The chain carries TRBV5-1 and TRBJ2-3, with D possibly matching TRBD1 (6 bases). Trimming removed 3 bases from V and 0 bases from J, with 14 bases in between. The CDR3 is made up of 16 amino acids. Germline assignment: CDR1 SGHRS and CDR2 YFSETQ. DNA for the CDR3: TGCGCCAGCAGCTCCAATCCAGGGGTTAGCACAGATACGCAGTATTTT. Amino acids: CASSSNPGVSTDTQYF. Full variable domain (remainder filled in from reference TRBV5-1 and TRBJ2-3): KAGVTQTPRYLIKTRGQQVTLSCSPISGHRSVSWYQQTPGQGLQFLFEYFSETQRNKGNFPGRFSGRQFSNSRSEMNVSTLELGDSALYLCASSSNPGVSTDTQYFGPGTRLTVL.